This TCR beta chain was identified during a study of blood T cell repertoires in COVID-19. Study details: The samples span acute and convalescent COVID-19 from the United States, Italy and Spain. From T cells, B-cell-depleted T cells, or PBMCs came the material, which was cDNA or gDNA.

Germline CDR1 SNHLY, CDR2 FYNNEI. The V end was cut by 4 bases, the J end by 7 bases, with 17 bases between. The CDR3 consists of 14 residues. Original data processing: Reference gene primer amplification yielded estimated nucleated cell counts. Method: immunoSEQ multiplex PCR; TCRdb's copy keeps in-frame clones and lacks some. V, J and clone size derive from that table, while D and trimming were established from the DNA sequence. The sample has more than 110,000 clones, approximately 83% seen once. The sequencing input was peripheral blood. The gene calls are TRBV2 and TRBJ2-7; weak D call: TRBD1 (6 bases). The clonotype was recovered from an older woman with acute or convalescent COVID-19. Written as DNA, the CDR3 is TGTGCCAGCAGTGTTATACAGGGCCGAGGGGAGCAGTACTTC. Protein: CASSVIQGRGEQYF.